This T cell receptor beta chain originates from a study of blood T cell dynamics during melanoma immunotherapy. Measured with immunoSEQ multiplex PCR; TCRdb has only the in-frame clones, and not every one. Among around 1,500 clones listed, approximately 87% were seen once. The time point denotes: pre-treatment baseline. Samples come from before therapy and from week 3 after the first blockade cycle. Patients with prior systemic cancer treatment, concomitant immunosuppressants, or other active malignancies were excluded. The V and J ends lost 7 bases and 1 base respectively, with 9 bases between them. CDR1 is MNHEY, CDR2 SMNVEV, per germline (reference sequence). This CDR3 region has 13 residues.

This rearrangement joins TRBV27 to TRBJ2-3, with D perhaps being TRBD1 or TRBD2 (5 bases each). The source material was effector memory CD8+ T cells from blood, sampled from a patient treated with checkpoint blockade. This sequence was found in a human donor with melanoma. DNA of the CDR3: TGTGCCAGCAATGGGGGAGGCACAGATACGCAGTATTTT. It translates to CASNGGGTDTQYF.